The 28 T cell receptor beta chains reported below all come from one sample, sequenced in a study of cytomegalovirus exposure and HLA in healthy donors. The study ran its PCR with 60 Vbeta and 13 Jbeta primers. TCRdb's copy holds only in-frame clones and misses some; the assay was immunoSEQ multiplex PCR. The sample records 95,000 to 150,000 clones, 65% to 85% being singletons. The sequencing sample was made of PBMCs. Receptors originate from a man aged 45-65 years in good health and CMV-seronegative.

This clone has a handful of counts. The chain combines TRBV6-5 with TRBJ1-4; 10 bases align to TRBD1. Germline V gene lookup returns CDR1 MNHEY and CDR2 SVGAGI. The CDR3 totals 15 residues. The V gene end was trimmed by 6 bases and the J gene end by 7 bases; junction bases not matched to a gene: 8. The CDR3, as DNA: TGTGCCAGCAGGCCGACAGGGGGCGTGGGTGAAAAACTGTTTTTT. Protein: CASRPTGGVGEKLFF.

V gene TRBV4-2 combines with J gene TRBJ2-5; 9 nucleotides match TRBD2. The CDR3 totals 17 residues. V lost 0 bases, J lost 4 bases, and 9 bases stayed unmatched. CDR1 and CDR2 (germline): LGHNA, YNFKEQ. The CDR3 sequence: CASSQDPRGGARETQYF. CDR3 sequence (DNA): TGTGCCAGCAGCCAAGATCCGCGCGGGGGGGCCAGAGAGACCCAGTACTTC.

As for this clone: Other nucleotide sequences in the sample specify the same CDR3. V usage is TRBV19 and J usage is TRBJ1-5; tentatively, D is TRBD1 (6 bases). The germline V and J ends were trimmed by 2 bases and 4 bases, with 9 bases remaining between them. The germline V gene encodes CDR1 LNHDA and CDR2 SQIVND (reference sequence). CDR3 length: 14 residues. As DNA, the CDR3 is TGTGCCAGTAGTATACGGCAGGGGAATCAGCCCCAGCATTTT. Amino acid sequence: CASSIRQGNQPQHF.

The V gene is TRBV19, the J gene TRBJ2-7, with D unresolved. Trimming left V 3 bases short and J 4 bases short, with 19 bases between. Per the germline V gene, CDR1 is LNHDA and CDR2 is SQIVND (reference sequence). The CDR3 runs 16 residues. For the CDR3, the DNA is TGTGCCAGTAGTATTTTGTTAGGTAGCCCCCTGTACGAGCAGTACTTC. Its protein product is CASSILLGSPLYEQYF.

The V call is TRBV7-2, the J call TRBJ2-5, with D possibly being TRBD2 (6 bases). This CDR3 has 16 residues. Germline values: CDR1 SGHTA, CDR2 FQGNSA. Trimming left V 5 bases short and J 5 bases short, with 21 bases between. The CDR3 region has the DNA TGTGCCAGCAGCGGGGGACTTCAGATTCTTTGGGAGACCCAGTACTTC. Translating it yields CASSGGLQILWETQYF.

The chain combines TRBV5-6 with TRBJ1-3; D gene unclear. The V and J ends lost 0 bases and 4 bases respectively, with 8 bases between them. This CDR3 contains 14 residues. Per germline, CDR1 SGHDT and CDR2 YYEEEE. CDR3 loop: CASSLAARGNTIYF. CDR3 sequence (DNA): TGTGCCAGCAGCTTGGCGGCTAGAGGAAACACCATATATTTT.

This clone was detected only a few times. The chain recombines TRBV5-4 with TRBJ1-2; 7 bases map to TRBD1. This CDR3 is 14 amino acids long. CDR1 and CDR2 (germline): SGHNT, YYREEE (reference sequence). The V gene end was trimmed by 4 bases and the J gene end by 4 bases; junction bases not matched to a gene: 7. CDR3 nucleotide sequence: TGTGCCAGCAGCAACCCGGGACAGCCCTATGGCTACACCTTC. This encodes CASSNPGQPYGYTF.

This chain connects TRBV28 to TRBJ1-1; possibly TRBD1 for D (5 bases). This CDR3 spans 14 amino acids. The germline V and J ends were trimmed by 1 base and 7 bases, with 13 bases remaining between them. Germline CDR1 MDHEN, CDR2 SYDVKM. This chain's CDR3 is CASSLLKGQVEAFF. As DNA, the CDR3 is TGTGCCAGCAGTTTATTGAAGGGGCAGGTTGAAGCTTTCTTT.

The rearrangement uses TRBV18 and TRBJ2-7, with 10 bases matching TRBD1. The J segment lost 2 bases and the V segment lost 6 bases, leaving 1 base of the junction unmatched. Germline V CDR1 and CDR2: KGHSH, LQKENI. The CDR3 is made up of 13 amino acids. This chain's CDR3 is CASSGTGAYEQYF. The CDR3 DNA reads TGTGCCAGCTCGGGGACAGGGGCCTACGAGCAGTACTTC.

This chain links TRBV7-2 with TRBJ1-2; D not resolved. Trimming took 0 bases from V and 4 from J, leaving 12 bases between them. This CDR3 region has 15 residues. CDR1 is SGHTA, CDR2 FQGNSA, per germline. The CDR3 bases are TGTGCCAGCAGCTTAGCGATGATTACGGGCTATGGCTACACCTTC. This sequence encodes CASSLAMITGYGYTF. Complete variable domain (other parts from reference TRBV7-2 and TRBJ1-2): GAGVSQSPSNKVTEKGKDVELRCDPISGHTALYWYRQSLGQGLEFLIYFQGNSAPDKSGLPSDRFSAERTGGSVSTLTIQRTQQEDSAVYLCASSLAMITGYGYTFGSGTRLTVV.

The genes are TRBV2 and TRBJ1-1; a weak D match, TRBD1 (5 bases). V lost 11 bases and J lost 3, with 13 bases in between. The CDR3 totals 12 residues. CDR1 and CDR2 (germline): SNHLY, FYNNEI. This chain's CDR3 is CAAGGGDTEAFF. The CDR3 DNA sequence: TGTGCCGCCGGGGGAGGGGACACTGAAGCTTTCTTT.

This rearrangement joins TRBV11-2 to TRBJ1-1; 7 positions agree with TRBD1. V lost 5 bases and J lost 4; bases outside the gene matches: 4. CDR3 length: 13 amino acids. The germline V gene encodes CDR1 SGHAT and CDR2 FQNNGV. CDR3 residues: CASSTHRGTEAFF. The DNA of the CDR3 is TGTGCCAGCAGCACCCACAGGGGCACTGAAGCTTTCTTT.

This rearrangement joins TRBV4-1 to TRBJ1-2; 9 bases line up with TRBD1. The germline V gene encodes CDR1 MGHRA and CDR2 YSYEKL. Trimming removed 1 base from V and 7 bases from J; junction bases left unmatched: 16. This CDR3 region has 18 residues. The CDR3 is CASSQAPPLTGGAGGYTF. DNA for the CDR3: TGCGCCAGCAGCCAAGCGCCCCCTCTCACAGGGGGCGCGGGTGGCTACACCTTC.

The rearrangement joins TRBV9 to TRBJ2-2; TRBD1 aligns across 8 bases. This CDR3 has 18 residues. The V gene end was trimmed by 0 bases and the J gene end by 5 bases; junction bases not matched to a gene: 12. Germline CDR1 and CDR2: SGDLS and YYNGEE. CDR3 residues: CASSVVPEDRAGTGELFF. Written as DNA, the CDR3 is TGTGCCAGCAGCGTAGTACCGGAGGACAGGGCGGGGACCGGGGAGCTGTTTTTT.

This CDR3 reads CASIRAGGSTDTQYF. The CDR3 DNA sequence: TGTGCCAGCATCAGAGCGGGGGGTAGCACAGATACGCAGTATTTT. The chain is built from TRBV6-1 and TRBJ2-3; 9 bases match TRBD2. The J segment lost 0 bases and the V segment lost 7 bases, leaving 5 bases of the junction unmatched. The CDR3 covers 15 residues. Per germline, CDR1 MNHNS and CDR2 SASEGT.

The CDR3 region is CASSADYGYTF. The CDR3 DNA follows: TGTGCCAGCAGCGCAGATTATGGCTACACCTTC. V is TRBV7-9 and J is TRBJ1-2, with no clear D. This CDR3 region has 11 residues. Looked up from germline, CDR1 is SEHNR and CDR2 is FQNEAQ (reference sequence). The V end was cut by 5 bases, the J end by 5 bases, with 6 bases between.

The CDR3: CASNLGPGRGDTGELFF. The CDR3 region has the DNA TGTGCCAGCAACTTGGGGCCAGGCAGGGGGGACACCGGGGAGCTGTTTTTT. The genes are TRBV7-9 and TRBJ1-3, with D maybe TRBD1 (7 bases). The J call may not be correct, given that the DNA end is closer to TRBJ2-2. CDR3 length: 17 residues. Germline values: CDR1 SEHNR, CDR2 FQNEAQ (reference sequence).

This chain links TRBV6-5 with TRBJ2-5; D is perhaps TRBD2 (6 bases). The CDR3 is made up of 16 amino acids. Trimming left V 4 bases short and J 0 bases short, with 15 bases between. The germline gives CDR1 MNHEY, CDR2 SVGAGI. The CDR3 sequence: CASSLTGVPHQETQYF. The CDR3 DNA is TGTGCCAGCAGTTTGACGGGAGTCCCCCACCAAGAGACCCAGTACTTC.

In nucleotides, the CDR3 is TGCAGCGGGGGAGGTGGGTCGGATGGCTACACCTTC. Translation gives CSGGGGSDGYTF. V gene TRBV29-1 combines with J gene TRBJ1-2; D is undetermined. Germline-derived CDR1 and CDR2 are SQVTM and ANQGSEA. The CDR3 spans 12 residues. The V end was cut by 7 bases, the J end by 6 bases, with 15 bases between.

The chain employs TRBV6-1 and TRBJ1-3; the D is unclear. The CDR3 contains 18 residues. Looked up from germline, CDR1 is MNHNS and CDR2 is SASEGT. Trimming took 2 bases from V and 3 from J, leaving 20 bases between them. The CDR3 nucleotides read TGTGCCAGCAGTGAACAGGATCAGGCAGACCTTTTTGGAAACACCATATATTTT. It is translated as CASSEQDQADLFGNTIYF.

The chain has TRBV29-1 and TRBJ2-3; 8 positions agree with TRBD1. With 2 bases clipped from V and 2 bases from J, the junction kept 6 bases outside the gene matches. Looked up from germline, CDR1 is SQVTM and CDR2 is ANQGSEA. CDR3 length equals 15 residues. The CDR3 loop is CSVESRGLVTDTQYF. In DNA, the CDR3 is TGCAGCGTTGAATCCAGGGGGCTAGTCACAGATACGCAGTATTTT.

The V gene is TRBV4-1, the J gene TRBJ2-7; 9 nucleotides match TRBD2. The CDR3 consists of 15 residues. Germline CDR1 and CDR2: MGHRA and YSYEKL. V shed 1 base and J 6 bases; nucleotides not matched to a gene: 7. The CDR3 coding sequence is TGCGCCAGCAGCCAAGTGGCTAGCGGGACTCGCGAGCAGTACTTC. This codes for CASSQVASGTREQYF.

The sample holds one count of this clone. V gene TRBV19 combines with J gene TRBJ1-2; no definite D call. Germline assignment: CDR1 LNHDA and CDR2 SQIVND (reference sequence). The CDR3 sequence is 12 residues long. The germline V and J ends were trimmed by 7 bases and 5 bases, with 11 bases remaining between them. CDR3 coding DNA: TGTGCCAGTACCCGGACTGATTATGGCTACACCTTC. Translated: CASTRTDYGYTF.

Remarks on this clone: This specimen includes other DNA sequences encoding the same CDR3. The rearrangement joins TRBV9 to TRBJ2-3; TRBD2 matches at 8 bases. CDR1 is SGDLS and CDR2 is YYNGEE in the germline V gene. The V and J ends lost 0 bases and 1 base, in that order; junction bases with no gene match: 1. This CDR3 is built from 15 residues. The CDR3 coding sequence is TGTGCCAGCAGCGTAGCAGCGGGGGGCACAGATACGCAGTATTTT. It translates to CASSVAAGGTDTQYF.

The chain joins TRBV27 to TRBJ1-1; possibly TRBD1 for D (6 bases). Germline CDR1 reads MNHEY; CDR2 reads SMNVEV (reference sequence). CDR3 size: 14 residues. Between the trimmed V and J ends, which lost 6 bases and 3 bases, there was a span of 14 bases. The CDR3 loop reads CASSQGLTYTEAFF. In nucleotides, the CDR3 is TGTGCCAGCAGCCAGGGGCTGACGTACACTGAAGCTTTCTTT.

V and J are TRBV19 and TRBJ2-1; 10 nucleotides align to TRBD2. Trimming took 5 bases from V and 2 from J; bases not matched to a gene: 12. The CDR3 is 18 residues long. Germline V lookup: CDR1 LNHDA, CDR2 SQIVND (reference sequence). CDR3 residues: CASSFSGRATNPYNEQFF. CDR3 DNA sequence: TGTGCCAGTAGTTTCAGCGGGAGGGCTACAAACCCCTACAATGAGCAGTTCTTC. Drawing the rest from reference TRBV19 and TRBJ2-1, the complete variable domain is DGGITQSPKYLFRKEGQNVTLSCEQNLNHDAMYWYRQDPGQGLRLIYYSQIVNDFQKGDIAEGYSVSREKKESFPLTVTSAQKNPTAFYLCASSFSGRATNPYNEQFFGPGTRLTVL.

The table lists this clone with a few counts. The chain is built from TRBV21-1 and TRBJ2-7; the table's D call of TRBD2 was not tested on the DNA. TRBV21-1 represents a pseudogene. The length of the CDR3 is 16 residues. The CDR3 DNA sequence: TGTGCCAGCAGCAATGGGGGGGTGACTAGCTCCTACGAGCAGTACTTC. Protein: CASSNGGVTSSYEQYF.

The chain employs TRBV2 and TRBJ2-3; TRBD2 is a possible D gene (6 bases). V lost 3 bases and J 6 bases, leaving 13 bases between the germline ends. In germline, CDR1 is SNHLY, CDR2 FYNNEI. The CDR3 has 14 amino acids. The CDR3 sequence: CASSDRGRTDTQYF. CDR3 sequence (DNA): TGTGCCAGCAGTGACCGGGGGAGAACCGATACGCAGTATTTT. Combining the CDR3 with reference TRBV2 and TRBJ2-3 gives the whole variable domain EPEVTQTPSHQVTQMGQEVILRCVPISNHLYFYWYRQILGQKVEFLVSFYNNEISEKSEIFDDQFSVERPDGSNFTLKIRSTKLEDSAMYFCASSDRGRTDTQYFGPGTRLTVL.